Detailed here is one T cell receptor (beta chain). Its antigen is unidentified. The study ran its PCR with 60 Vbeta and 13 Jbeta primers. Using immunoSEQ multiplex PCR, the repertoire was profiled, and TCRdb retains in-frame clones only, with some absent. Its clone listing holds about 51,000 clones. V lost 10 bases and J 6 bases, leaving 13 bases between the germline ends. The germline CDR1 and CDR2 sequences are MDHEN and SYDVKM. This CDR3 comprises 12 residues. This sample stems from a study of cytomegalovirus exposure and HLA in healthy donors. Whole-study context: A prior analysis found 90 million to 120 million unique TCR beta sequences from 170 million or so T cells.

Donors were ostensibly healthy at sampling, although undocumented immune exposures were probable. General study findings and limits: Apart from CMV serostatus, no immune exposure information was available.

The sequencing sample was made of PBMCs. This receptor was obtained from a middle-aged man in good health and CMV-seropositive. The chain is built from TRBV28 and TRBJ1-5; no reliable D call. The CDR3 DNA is TGTGCCACCACATTTCCTGGTCAGCCCCAGCATTTT. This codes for CATTFPGQPQHF.